The rows below give T cell receptor beta chains drawn from one sample of a study of T cells in Graves' hyperthyroidism and ophthalmopathy. TCRdb ran MiXCR on the multiplex PCR reads and lists one entry per CDR3 protein. The repertoire consists of hundreds of thousands of distinct CDR3 sequences, with around 19% occurring once and the leading ten covering roughly 17%. Sequencing was performed on blood. These receptors all come from a woman aged 50 to 65 with Graves' hyperthyroidism that later progressed to Graves' ophthalmopathy. Both conserved end residues are part of each CDR3. D genes are given only for firm matches. The size entry is marked missing in some rows and otherwise reads once, few, many or a size class.

V gene: TRBV13
J gene: TRBJ2-3
D gene: -
clone size: few
CDR3 DNA: TGTGCCAGCAGCCTGCAGGGTTTTAGCACAGATACGCAGTATTTT
CDR3 protein: CASSLQGFSTDTQYF

V gene: TRBV20-1
J gene: TRBJ1-4
D gene: TRBD1
clone size: many
CDR3 DNA: TGCAGTGCTGTGACCACAGGGGATGAAAAACTGTTTTTT
CDR3 protein: CSAVTTGDEKLFF

V gene: TRBV11-2
J gene: TRBJ1-2
D gene: -
clone size: many
CDR3 DNA: TGTGCCAGCAGCACCCCCTTATCGGATGGCTACACCTTC
CDR3 protein: CASSTPLSDGYTF

V gene: TRBV30
J gene: TRBJ2-1
D gene: -
clone size: many
CDR3 DNA: TGTGCCTGGACTCAAGGAATGGTGTACAATGAGCAGTTCTTC
CDR3 protein: CAWTQGMVYNEQFF

V gene: TRBV6-1
J gene: TRBJ2-4
D gene: -
clone size: -
CDR3 DNA: TGTGCCAGCAGTGATACCAAAAACATTCAGTACTTC
CDR3 protein: CASSDTKNIQYF

V gene: TRBV20-1
J gene: TRBJ2-4
D gene: -
clone size: -
CDR3 DNA: TGCAGTGCTAGCAGCAGAGCTTTCAAAAACATTCAGTACTTC
CDR3 protein: CSASSRAFKNIQYF

V gene: TRBV3-1
J gene: TRBJ1-2
D gene: -
clone size: -
CDR3 DNA: TGTGCCAGCAGCCAAGAGGACAGCAGCTATGGCTACACCTTC
CDR3 protein: CASSQEDSSYGYTF

V gene: TRBV11-2
J gene: TRBJ2-2
D gene: -
clone size: many
CDR3 DNA: TGTGCCAGCAGCTTTGTAAGGATCGGGGAGCTGTTTTTT
CDR3 protein: CASSFVRIGELFF

V gene: TRBV19
J gene: TRBJ1-1
D gene: -
clone size: -
CDR3 DNA: TGTGCCAGTAGTATCTGGGGCGGGACTGAAGCTTTCTTT
CDR3 protein: CASSIWGGTEAFF

V gene: TRBV10-3
J gene: TRBJ1-1
D gene: -
clone size: few
CDR3 DNA: TGTGCCATCAGTGGGGGGGGGGCCACTGAAGCTTTCTTT
CDR3 protein: CAISGGGATEAFF

V gene: TRBV29-1
J gene: TRBJ2-3
D gene: TRBD2
clone size: few
CDR3 DNA: TGCAGCGCTCGGACTAGCGGGGGGAAAACAGATACGCAGTATTTT
CDR3 protein: CSARTSGGKTDTQYF

V gene: TRBV6-1
J gene: TRBJ2-3
D gene: TRBD1
clone size: few
CDR3 DNA: TGTGCCAGCAGCAAGGACAGGGGGCTAATAGATACGCAGTATTTT
CDR3 protein: CASSKDRGLIDTQYF

V gene: TRBV3-1
J gene: TRBJ1-3
D gene: -
clone size: -
CDR3 DNA: TGTGCCAGCAGCCAAGCATCAGGGTCTAGCTCTGGAAACACCATATATTTT
CDR3 protein: CASSQASGSSSGNTIYF

V gene: TRBV7-2
J gene: TRBJ2-7
D gene: -
clone size: -
CDR3 DNA: TGTGCCAGCAGCTTGGGTGCAGTTTACTACGAGCAGTACTTC
CDR3 protein: CASSLGAVYYEQYF

V gene: TRBV7-3
J gene: TRBJ1-2
D gene: TRBD1
clone size: few
CDR3 DNA: TGTGCCAGCAGCGCCGACAGGGGGTATGGCTACACCTTC
CDR3 protein: CASSADRGYGYTF

V gene: TRBV20-1
J gene: TRBJ2-5
D gene: TRBD2
clone size: -
CDR3 DNA: TGCAGTGCTAGCCGCGGGACTAGCGGGGTCCAAGAGACCCAGCACTTC
CDR3 protein: CSASRGTSGVQETQHF

V gene: TRBV2
J gene: TRBJ1-4
D gene: TRBD1
clone size: -
CDR3 DNA: TGTGCCAGCAGTGTTGGACAGGGCGGTTGGGAAAAACTGTTTTTT
CDR3 protein: CASSVGQGGWEKLFF

V gene: TRBV24-1
J gene: TRBJ2-7
D gene: -
clone size: many
CDR3 DNA: TGTGCCACCAGTGCTCAAGGCGGAGGGCTTAACGAGCAGTACTTC
CDR3 protein: CATSAQGGGLNEQYF

V gene: TRBV6-5
J gene: TRBJ2-1
D gene: TRBD2
clone size: -
CDR3 DNA: TGTGCCAGCAGTTATGTTCCTAGCGGGGGGGCGAATGAGCAGTTCTTC
CDR3 protein: CASSYVPSGGANEQFF

V gene: TRBV7-2
J gene: TRBJ1-1
D gene: -
clone size: few
CDR3 DNA: TGTGCCAGCAGCTTAGGTTGGAGTAGGGGCTATGACACTGAAGCTTTCTTT
CDR3 protein: CASSLGWSRGYDTEAFF

V gene: TRBV5-1
J gene: TRBJ1-2
D gene: TRBD1
clone size: -
CDR3 DNA: TGCGCCAGCAGCCCCGGGACAGGGCTATTATTTAACTATGGCTACACCTTC
CDR3 protein: CASSPGTGLLFNYGYTF

V gene: TRBV5-1
J gene: TRBJ1-2
D gene: -
clone size: many
CDR3 DNA: TGCGCCAGCAGCCCGTCTGGATTCGGTGGCTACACCTTC
CDR3 protein: CASSPSGFGGYTF